The T cell receptor beta chain under discussion was sequenced for a study of post-analysis software for immune sequencing data. Unique-molecular-identifier-tagged TCR beta cDNA libraries were used. TCRdb processed the PCR reads anew with MiXCR; each CDR3 protein has one entry. The table lists 750,000 to 900,000 distinct CDR3 sequences, about half of them singletons. Trimming took 1 base from V and 3 from J, leaving 18 bases between them. The CDR3 extends over 16 amino acids. CDR1 is SQVTM and CDR2 is ANQGSEA in the germline V gene. This clonotype came up a few times. Antigen: not known. Findings and limits, study-wide: Controls had lower frequencies than patients of a few TRBV segments, which included TRBV5-6, TRBV5-1 and TRBV20-1.

The source of this sequence is a girl aged 10 to 17 with multiple sclerosis. The rearrangement links TRBV29-1 to TRBJ2-5; maybe TRBD2 (5 bases). Sequenced sample: blood. The chain's CDR3 is CSVEGVPGEWEETQYF. The CDR3 DNA reads TGCAGCGTTGAAGGGGTTCCTGGGGAGTGGGAAGAGACCCAGTACTTC.